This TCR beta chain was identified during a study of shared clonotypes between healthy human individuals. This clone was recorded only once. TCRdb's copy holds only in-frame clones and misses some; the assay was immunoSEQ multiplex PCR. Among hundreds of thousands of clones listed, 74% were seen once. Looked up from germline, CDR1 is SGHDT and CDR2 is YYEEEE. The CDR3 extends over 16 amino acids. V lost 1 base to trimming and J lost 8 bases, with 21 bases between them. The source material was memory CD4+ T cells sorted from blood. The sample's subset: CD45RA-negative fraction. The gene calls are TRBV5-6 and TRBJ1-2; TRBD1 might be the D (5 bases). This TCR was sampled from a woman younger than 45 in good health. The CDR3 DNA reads TGTGCCAGCAGCTTGTGGTGGTCAGGGTCCCCTATCGGCTACACCTTC. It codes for CASSLWWSGSPIGYTF.